This T cell receptor beta chain was obtained from a study of T cell responses to AZD1222 COVID-19 vaccine. This clone was seen just once. Using immunoSEQ multiplex PCR, the repertoire was profiled, and TCRdb retains in-frame clones only, with some absent. The table lists roughly 130,000 clones, roughly 88% of them singletons. Looked up from germline, CDR1 is SNHLY and CDR2 is FYNNEI. V dropped 6 bases and J dropped 8; count of bases not matched to a gene: 6. The CDR3 has 13 amino acids. The source was peripheral blood, collected on day 0 of AZD1222 vaccination. The TCR originated in an adult in good health. The chain has TRBV2 and TRBJ1-2, with 10 bases fitting TRBD1. This CDR3 reads CASRDRGLGGYTF. The CDR3 region has the DNA TGTGCCAGCAGGGACAGGGGGTTGGGCGGCTACACCTTC.